Listed here is a single T cell receptor (beta chain). Generated by immunoSEQ multiplex PCR, the TCRdb table keeps only in-frame clones and is missing some. This table holds some 240,000 clones, roughly 89% found once. This entry belongs to a study of blood T cell repertoires in COVID-19. Germline CDR1 SEHNR, CDR2 FQNEAQ (reference sequence). CDR3 length equals 12 residues. Between the trimmed V and J ends, which lost 2 bases and 6 bases, there was a span of 4 bases. This receptor was taken from a woman in her 40s who had recovered from COVID-19. The V and J genes are TRBV7-9 and TRBJ1-4; D remains ambiguous. What was sequenced was peripheral blood. The CDR3 loop is CASSLFDEKLFF. In nucleotides, the CDR3 is TGTGCCAGCAGCTTATTCGATGAAAAACTGTTTTTT.